This T cell receptor beta chain is from a study of OX40 agonist ivuxolimab in advanced cancers. For the study at large: Cancers in dose escalation were hepatocellular, melanoma, renal cell and head and neck. Partial responses occurred in three patients (one hepatocellular carcinoma, two cutaneous melanoma). Regarding the study as a whole: Normalized T-cell clonal expansion was also low in a subset of nonresponders. Blood T cells, both CD4+ and CD8+, expanded clonally by week 6 at 0.1 to 3.0 mg/kg.

By its share, this clone is medium-sized. No antigen is known for it. Germline CDR1 reads SGHRS; CDR2 reads YFSETQ. This CDR3 has 12 amino acids. The V end was cut by 6 bases, the J end by 4 bases, with 10 bases between. The table came from immunoSEQ multiplex PCR; TCRdb's copy has only in-frame clones and leaves some out. This repertoire shows 13,000 or so clones, under 85% found once; its top ten account for 15% to 20%. Source: CD4+ or CD8+ T cells sorted from blood, taken in a trial of the OX40 agonist ivuxolimab. V is TRBV5-1 and J is TRBJ1-1; tentatively, D is TRBD1 (5 bases). This sequence originates from an adult with an advanced solid tumor such as melanoma, head and neck, liver or kidney cancer. The DNA for the CDR3 is TGCGCCAGCAAGACGGGGGGCACTGAAGCTTTCTTT. It codes for CASKTGGTEAFF. The variable domain in full, completed from reference TRBV5-1 and TRBJ1-1, reads KAGVTQTPRYLIKTRGQQVTLSCSPISGHRSVSWYQQTPGQGLQFLFEYFSETQRNKGNFPGRFSGRQFSNSRSEMNVSTLELGDSALYLCASKTGGTEAFFGQGTRLTVV.